The present entry profiles one T cell receptor beta chain with its context. Under the authors' procedure: The authors estimated nucleated cell counts from reference gene primer amplification. Generated by immunoSEQ multiplex PCR, the TCRdb table keeps only in-frame clones and is missing some. D and trimming were read from the DNA, whereas the V and J calls and clone size are those reported in that table. The table lists under 250,000 clones, around 82% of them singletons. The sample comes from a study of blood T cell repertoires in COVID-19. Study details: There were acute and convalescent COVID-19 samples, and they came from the United States, Italy and Spain.

The cohort comprised adults aged about 18 to 100 years residing in 20 to 25 US areas. This TCR came from a man aged 25 to 40 with acute COVID-19. Material for sequencing was PBMCs or T cells enriched from blood (not recorded which).

In DNA form, the CDR3 reads TGTGCCAGCAGTGGCGGACAGTATAAATCTGGGGCCAACGTCCTGACTTTC. Translation: CASSGGQYKSGANVLTF. The V call is TRBV27, the J call TRBJ2-6; D is perhaps TRBD1 (6 bases). The V gene lost 5 bases and the J gene lost 1 base, with 15 bases spanning the gap. The germline V gene encodes CDR1 MNHEY and CDR2 SMNVEV (reference sequence). The CDR3 runs to 17 residues.